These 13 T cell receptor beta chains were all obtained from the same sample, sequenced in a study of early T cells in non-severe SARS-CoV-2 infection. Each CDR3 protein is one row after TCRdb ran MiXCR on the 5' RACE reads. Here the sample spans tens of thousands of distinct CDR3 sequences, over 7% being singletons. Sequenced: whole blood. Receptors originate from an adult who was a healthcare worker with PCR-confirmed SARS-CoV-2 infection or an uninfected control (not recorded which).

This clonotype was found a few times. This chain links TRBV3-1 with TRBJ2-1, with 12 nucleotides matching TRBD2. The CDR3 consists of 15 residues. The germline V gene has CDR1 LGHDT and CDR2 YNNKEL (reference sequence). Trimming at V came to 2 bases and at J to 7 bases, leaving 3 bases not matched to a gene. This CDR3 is CASSQWTSGTNEQFF. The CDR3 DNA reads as TGTGCCAGCAGCCAATGGACTAGCGGGACGAATGAGCAGTTCTTC.

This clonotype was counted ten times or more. The CDR3 loop is CASSLVFFRPLDRAFF. In DNA form, the CDR3 reads TGCGCCAGCAGCTTGGTTTTTTTCAGGCCCCTTGATCGAGCTTTCTTT. The chain recombines TRBV5-1 with TRBJ1-1; no clear D gene. This CDR3 is 16 amino acids long. The V gene lost 0 bases and the J gene lost 10 bases, with 22 bases spanning the gap. Germline V gene sequence: CDR1 SGHRS, CDR2 YFSETQ.

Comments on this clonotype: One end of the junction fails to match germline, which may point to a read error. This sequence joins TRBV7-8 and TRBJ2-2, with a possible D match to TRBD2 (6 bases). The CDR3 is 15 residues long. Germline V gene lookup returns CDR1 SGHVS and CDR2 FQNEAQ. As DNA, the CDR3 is TGTGTCAGCAGCTTGGGAGGCCTGGGCACCGGGGAGCTGTTTTTT. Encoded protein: CVSSLGGLGTGELFF.

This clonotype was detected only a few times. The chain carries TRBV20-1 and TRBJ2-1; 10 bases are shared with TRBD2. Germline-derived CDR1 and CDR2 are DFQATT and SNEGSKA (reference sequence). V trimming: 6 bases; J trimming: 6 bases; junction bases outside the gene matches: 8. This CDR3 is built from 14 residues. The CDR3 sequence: CSAPAGGPLNEQFF. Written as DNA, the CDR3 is TGCAGTGCGCCAGCGGGGGGGCCCCTCAATGAGCAGTTCTTC.

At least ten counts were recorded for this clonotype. CDR3 protein: CASSSRQGSTEAFF. CDR3 bases: TGCGCCAGCAGCTCCAGACAGGGATCCACTGAAGCTTTCTTT. The J gene is TRBJ1-1, the V gene TRBV5-1, with TRBD1 matching 7 bases. CDR3 size: 14 residues. The germline V gene encodes CDR1 SGHRS and CDR2 YFSETQ. V lost 3 bases to trimming and J lost 4 bases; unmatched junction nucleotides: 6. The full variable domain, in which reference TRBV5-1 and TRBJ1-1 provide the parts outside the CDR3, is KAGVTQTPRYLIKTRGQQVTLSCSPISGHRSVSWYQQTPGQGLQFLFEYFSETQRNKGNFPGRFSGRQFSNSRSEMNVSTLELGDSALYLCASSSRQGSTEAFFGQGTRLTVV.

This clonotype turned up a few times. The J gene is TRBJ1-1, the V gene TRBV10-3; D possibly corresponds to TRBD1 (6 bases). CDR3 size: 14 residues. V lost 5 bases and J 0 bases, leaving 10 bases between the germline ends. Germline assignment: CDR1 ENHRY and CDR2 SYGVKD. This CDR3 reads CAISNGQLNTEAFF. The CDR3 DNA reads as TGTGCCATCAGTAACGGACAGCTGAACACTGAAGCTTTCTTT.

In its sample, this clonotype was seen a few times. The CDR3 nucleotides are TGTGCCAGCAGCCAAGATCCGGCCGCGGCGAAAGGCTACACCTTC. Encoded protein: CASSQDPAAAKGYTF. The chain has TRBV3-1 and TRBJ1-2; D not certain. V lost 0 bases to trimming and J lost 8 bases, with 16 bases between them. The CDR3 runs 15 residues. CDR1 is LGHDT and CDR2 is YNNKEL in the germline V gene (reference sequence).

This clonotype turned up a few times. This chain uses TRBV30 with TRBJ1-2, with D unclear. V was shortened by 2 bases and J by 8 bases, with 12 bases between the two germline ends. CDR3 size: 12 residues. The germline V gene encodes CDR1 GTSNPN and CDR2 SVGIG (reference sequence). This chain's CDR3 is CAWSIGVVGYTF. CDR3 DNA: TGTGCCTGGAGTATTGGGGTAGTGGGCTACACCTTC.

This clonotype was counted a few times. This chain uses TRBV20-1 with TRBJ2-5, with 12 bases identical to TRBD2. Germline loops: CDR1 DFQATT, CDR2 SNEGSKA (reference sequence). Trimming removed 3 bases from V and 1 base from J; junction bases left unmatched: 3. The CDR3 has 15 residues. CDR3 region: CSARRLAGVQETQYF. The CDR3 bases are TGCAGTGCTAGGAGACTAGCGGGGGTCCAAGAGACCCAGTACTTC.

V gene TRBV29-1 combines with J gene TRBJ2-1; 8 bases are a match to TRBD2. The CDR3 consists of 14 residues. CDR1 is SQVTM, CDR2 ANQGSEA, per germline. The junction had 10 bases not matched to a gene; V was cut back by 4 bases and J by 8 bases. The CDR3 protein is CSVVSGLGSDEQFF. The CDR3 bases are TGCAGCGTTGTATCGGGACTAGGTAGTGATGAGCAGTTCTTC.

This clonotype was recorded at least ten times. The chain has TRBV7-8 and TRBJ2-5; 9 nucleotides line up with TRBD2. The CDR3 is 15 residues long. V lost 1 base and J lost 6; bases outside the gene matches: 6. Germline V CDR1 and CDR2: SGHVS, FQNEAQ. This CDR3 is CASSLDLAGTKTQYF. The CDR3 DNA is TGTGCCAGCAGCTTAGACCTAGCGGGGACAAAGACCCAGTACTTC.

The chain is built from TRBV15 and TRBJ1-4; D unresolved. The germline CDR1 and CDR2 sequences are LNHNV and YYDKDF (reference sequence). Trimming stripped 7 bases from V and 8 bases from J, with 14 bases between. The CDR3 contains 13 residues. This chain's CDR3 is CATNHGEREKLFF. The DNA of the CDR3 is TGTGCCACCAACCACGGGGAACGAGAAAAACTGTTTTTT.

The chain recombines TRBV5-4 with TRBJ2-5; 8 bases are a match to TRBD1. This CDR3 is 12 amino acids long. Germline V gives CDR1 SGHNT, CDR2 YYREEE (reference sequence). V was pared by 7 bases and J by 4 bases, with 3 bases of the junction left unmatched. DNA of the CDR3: TGTGCCAGCTCTGGGACAGGAGAGACCCAGTACTTC. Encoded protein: CASSGTGETQYF.